The next 23 T cell receptor beta chains were all read from a single sample in a study of high-grade serous ovarian cancer treatment subgroups. Produced via immunoSEQ multiplex PCR; TCRdb's table is partial and in-frame only. The table has fewer than 20,000 clones, 73% seen once. The tumor samples were collected prior to definitive surgery or chemotherapy. Sequencing used tumor tissue. All receptors come from a human donor with high-grade serous ovarian cancer.

This clone was detected once. The chain recombines TRBV11-2 with TRBJ2-7; TRBD1 matches 10 bases. Unmatched junction bases numbered 11, after V lost 5 bases and J lost 7 bases. The CDR3 is made up of 15 amino acids. The germline V gene encodes CDR1 SGHAT and CDR2 FQNNGV. In nucleotides, the CDR3 is TGTGCCAGCAGCGTTAGGGGGGGGACAGGGGAGGAGCAGTACTTC. Translated: CASSVRGGTGEEQYF.

This rearrangement joins TRBV7-2 to TRBJ2-4, with D perhaps matching TRBD1 or TRBD2 (5 bases each). With 5 bases removed from V and 6 bases from J, the gap between germline ends came to 26 bases. CDR1 is SGHTA and CDR2 is FQGNSA in the germline V gene. This CDR3 is 18 amino acids long. The CDR3 spells CASSPKGSSSKAGNIQYF. CDR3 nucleotides: TGTGCCAGCAGCCCCAAGGGGTCTAGCAGCAAGGCGGGAAACATTCAGTACTTC.

The genes are TRBV27 and TRBJ2-7; 7 bases fit TRBD2. Germline V gives CDR1 MNHEY, CDR2 SMNVEV (reference sequence). The length of the CDR3 is 14 residues. V lost 5 bases to trimming and J lost 3 bases; unmatched junction nucleotides: 7. The CDR3 coding sequence is TGTGCCAGCAGTCCCGCAGGGACTAACTACGAGCAGTACTTC. This encodes CASSPAGTNYEQYF.

V gene TRBV9 combines with J gene TRBJ1-2, with 8 bases fitting TRBD1. The V and J ends lost 5 bases and 4 bases, in that order; junction bases with no gene match: 7. CDR1 and CDR2 from the germline V gene are SGDLS and YYNGEE. The CDR3 spans 14 residues. This CDR3 reads CASRADRAGYGYTF. In DNA, the CDR3 is TGTGCCAGCAGAGCGGACAGGGCGGGCTATGGCTACACCTTC.

The rearrangement joins TRBV7-2 to TRBJ1-3; D gene unclear. V gave up 5 bases and J gave up 4 bases, with 6 bases separating them. The CDR3 loop spans 12 amino acids. Germline loops: CDR1 SGHTA, CDR2 FQGNSA. The CDR3 sequence is CASSPQGNTIYF. The CDR3, as DNA: TGTGCCAGCAGCCCACAGGGAAACACCATATATTTT. Based on the CDR3 plus reference TRBV7-2 and TRBJ1-3, the full variable domain is GAGVSQSPSNKVTEKGKDVELRCDPISGHTALYWYRQSLGQGLEFLIYFQGNSAPDKSGLPSDRFSAERTGGSVSTLTIQRTQQEDSAVYLCASSPQGNTIYFGEGSWLTVV.

V gene TRBV29-1 combines with J gene TRBJ2-1, with 12 bases that match TRBD2. This CDR3 has 15 residues. Per the germline V gene, CDR1 is SQVTM and CDR2 is ANQGSEA. The V segment lost 3 bases and the J segment 5 bases; nucleotides outside the gene matches: 5. The CDR3 bases are TGCAGCGTTGACCTGACTAGCGGGGGCAACAATGAGCAGTTCTTC. Amino acid sequence: CSVDLTSGGNNEQFF.

This sequence joins TRBV10-3 and TRBJ2-7; D possibly corresponds to TRBD1 (5 bases). The CDR3 spans 16 residues. Germline CDR1 is ENHRY and CDR2 is SYGVKD. The ends were cut back, 0 bases at V and 3 bases at J, with 15 bases in the middle. CDR3 sequence (DNA): TGTGCCATCAGTGAGTCGATCCAGGACACCTTCTACGAGCAGTACTTC. The encoded protein is CAISESIQDTFYEQYF.

J is TRBJ1-1 and V is TRBV19; 8 bases fit TRBD1. The junction had 14 bases not matched to a gene; V was cut back by 4 bases and J by 10 bases. This CDR3 has 15 residues. Germline V gives CDR1 LNHDA, CDR2 SQIVND (reference sequence). DNA for the CDR3: TGTGCCAGTAGTACCTCCGGGACAGGAGGTATAGGAGCTTTCTTT. It yields the protein CASSTSGTGGIGAFF. Drawing the rest from reference TRBV19 and TRBJ1-1, the complete variable domain is DGGITQSPKYLFRKEGQNVTLSCEQNLNHDAMYWYRQDPGQGLRLIYYSQIVNDFQKGDIAEGYSVSREKKESFPLTVTSAQKNPTAFYLCASSTSGTGGIGAFFGQGTRLTVV.

This chain connects TRBV28 to TRBJ2-5; D ambiguous. The germline V gene has CDR1 MDHEN and CDR2 SYDVKM. V was pared by 2 bases and J by 9 bases, with 13 bases between. The CDR3 totals 13 residues. Here the CDR3 reads CASSLPSGWAQYF. DNA for the CDR3: TGTGCCAGCAGTTTACCATCAGGTTGGGCCCAGTACTTC.

V is TRBV7-9 and J is TRBJ2-7; 8 positions agree with TRBD1. CDR3 size: 14 residues. V dropped 0 bases and J dropped 4; count of bases not matched to a gene: 2. CDR1 is SEHNR and CDR2 is FQNEAQ in the germline V gene (reference sequence). CDR3 in amino acids: CASSLAGQAYEQYF. As DNA, the CDR3 is TGTGCCAGCAGCTTAGCGGGACAGGCTTACGAGCAGTACTTC.

The rearrangement uses TRBV6-4 and TRBJ2-5; D not certain. The CDR3 has 19 amino acids. V was clipped by 0 bases and J by 1 base, with 21 bases between them. Germline-derived CDR1 and CDR2 are MRHNA and SNTAGT. CDR3 nucleotide sequence: TGTGCCAGCAGTGACTCGAGAAGTAGGACGCCTTCATCCCAAGAGACCCAGTACTTC. It translates to CASSDSRSRTPSSQETQYF.

The chain couples TRBV11-3 to TRBJ2-1; D ambiguous. The CDR3 length is 11 residues. Germline CDR1 reads SGHNT; CDR2 reads YENEEA. The germline V and J ends were trimmed by 3 bases and 9 bases, with 6 bases remaining between them. CDR3 loop: CASSFIGEQFF. The CDR3 DNA follows: TGTGCCAGCAGCTTTATCGGTGAGCAGTTCTTC.

The J gene is TRBJ1-2, the V gene TRBV9; the D gene is possibly TRBD1 (5 bases). The CDR3 has 17 amino acids. Germline values: CDR1 SGDLS, CDR2 YYNGEE. Trimming left V 1 base short and J 0 bases short, with 16 bases between. The CDR3 region is CASSVREGPSANYGYTF. CDR3 bases: TGTGCCAGCAGCGTAAGGGAGGGGCCATCAGCTAACTATGGCTACACCTTC.

Concerning this clone itself: This sample includes further DNA sequences coding for the same CDR3. The gene calls are TRBV4-3 and TRBJ2-6; D not resolved. V was trimmed by 0 bases and J by 0 bases, leaving 12 bases between them. The CDR3 has 18 residues. The germline CDR1 and CDR2 sequences are LGHNA and YSLEER. The CDR3 here is CASSQETGYSSGANVLTF. The DNA of the CDR3 is TGCGCCAGCAGCCAAGAGACTGGTTACAGCTCTGGGGCCAACGTCCTGACTTTC.

This clone was seen a few times. V usage is TRBV7-3 and J usage is TRBJ2-3, with 7 bases fitting TRBD1. This CDR3 comprises 15 residues. V was pared by 5 bases and J by 4 bases, with 9 bases of the junction left unmatched. Germline V gives CDR1 SGHTA, CDR2 FQGTGA. CDR3 in DNA: TGTGCCAGCAGCCATAGAAGGGGGCCGTCAGATACGCAGTATTTT. Protein product: CASSHRRGPSDTQYF. Complete variable domain (other parts from reference TRBV7-3 and TRBJ2-3): GAGVSQTPSNKVTEKGKYVELRCDPISGHTALYWYRQSLGQGPEFLIYFQGTGAADDSGLPNDRFFAVRPEGSVSTLKIQRTERGDSAVYLCASSHRRGPSDTQYFGPGTRLTVL.

This clone was found a few times. The chain recombines TRBV6-1 with TRBJ1-6; 8 bases map to TRBD1. The junction had 11 bases not matched to a gene; V was cut back by 4 bases and J by 9 bases. The CDR3 sequence is 16 residues long. The V gene's germline CDR1 is MNHNS and CDR2 SASEGT. The CDR3 DNA reads as TGTGCCAGCAGTGGGAGGGGGGACAGGTTCGGTTCACCCCTCCACTTT. Translating it yields CASSGRGDRFGSPLHF.

The genes are TRBV6-5 and TRBJ1-5; possible D gene TRBD1, 5 bases. Trimming stripped 5 bases from V and 3 bases from J, with 14 bases between. The length of the CDR3 is 15 residues. Germline V CDR1 and CDR2: MNHEY, SVGAGI. The CDR3, as DNA: TGTGCCAGCAGTCACTTAAGGGGTTCCAATCAGCCCCAGCATTTT. This sequence encodes CASSHLRGSNQPQHF.

The gene calls are TRBV28 and TRBJ1-6; D unresolved. The V gene lost 4 bases and the J gene lost 9 bases, with 22 bases spanning the gap. Germline lookup yields CDR1 MDHEN and CDR2 SYDVKM. The CDR3 is 17 amino acids. CDR3 DNA sequence: TGTGCCAGCAGTTCCCCCCATGAGGGTCCAGCCGGTTCACCCCTCCACTTT. This gives the protein CASSSPHEGPAGSPLHF.

The rearrangement uses TRBV9 and TRBJ1-6; TRBD1 matches 7 bases. The CDR3 is 18 residues long. V lost 0 bases, J lost 2 bases, and 8 bases stayed unmatched. Looked up from germline, CDR1 is SGDLS and CDR2 is YYNGEE. The CDR3 region is CASSVDGQANAYNSPLHF. As DNA, the CDR3 is TGTGCCAGCAGCGTAGACGGACAGGCGAACGCCTATAATTCACCCCTCCACTTT.

This clone rates as medium-sized. This chain joins TRBV30 and TRBJ1-6; D remains unclear. In germline, CDR1 is GTSNPN, CDR2 SVGIG (reference sequence). Trimming took 1 base from V and 7 from J, leaving 14 bases between them. The CDR3 is 15 residues long. CDR3 amino acids: CAWSALNIRNSPLHF. The DNA for the CDR3 is TGTGCCTGGAGTGCTCTCAATATAAGGAATTCACCCCTCCACTTT.

The chain is built from TRBV6-1 and TRBJ2-7, with 8 bases that match TRBD1. The CDR3 is made up of 14 amino acids. The ends lost 11 bases at V and 3 bases at J; junction bases unmatched: 12. The germline V gene has CDR1 MNHNS and CDR2 SASEGT. The CDR3 loop is CASRNPRGHYEQYF. The CDR3 coding sequence is TGTGCCTCGCGCAACCCCAGGGGGCACTACGAGCAGTACTTC.

This rearrangement joins TRBV29-1 to TRBJ1-2, with D possibly TRBD1 on 6 matching bases. CDR1 is SQVTM and CDR2 is ANQGSEA in the germline V gene. The CDR3 has 12 amino acids. The V end was cut by 1 base, the J end by 8 bases, with 11 bases between. DNA of the CDR3: TGCAGCGTTGAAGGACAGGCTGTGGGCTACACCTTC. It yields the protein CSVEGQAVGYTF.

The chain combines TRBV11-1 with TRBJ2-5; D is undetermined. The V end was cut by 4 bases, the J end by 1 base, with 13 bases between. Germline-derived CDR1 and CDR2 are SGHAT and FQDESV (reference sequence). The CDR3 contains 15 residues. CDR3 DNA: TGTGCCAGCAGCTCCCTCCCGACTCCCCAAGAGACCCAGTACTTC. The encoded protein is CASSSLPTPQETQYF.